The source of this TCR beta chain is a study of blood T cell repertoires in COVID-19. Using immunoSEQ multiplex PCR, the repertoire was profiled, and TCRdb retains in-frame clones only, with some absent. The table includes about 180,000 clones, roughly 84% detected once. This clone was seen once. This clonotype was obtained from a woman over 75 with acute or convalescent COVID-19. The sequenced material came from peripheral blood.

The CDR3 region has the DNA TGCGCCAGCAGCCAGGGATTTAGCCACAATGAAAAACTGTTTTTT. Protein: CASSQGFSHNEKLFF. The chain is built from TRBV5-1 and TRBJ1-4, with D possibly being TRBD1 (5 bases). CDR1 and CDR2 (germline): SGHRS, YFSETQ. The CDR3 totals 15 residues. Trimming removed 4 bases at V and 5 bases at J, with 15 bases between.